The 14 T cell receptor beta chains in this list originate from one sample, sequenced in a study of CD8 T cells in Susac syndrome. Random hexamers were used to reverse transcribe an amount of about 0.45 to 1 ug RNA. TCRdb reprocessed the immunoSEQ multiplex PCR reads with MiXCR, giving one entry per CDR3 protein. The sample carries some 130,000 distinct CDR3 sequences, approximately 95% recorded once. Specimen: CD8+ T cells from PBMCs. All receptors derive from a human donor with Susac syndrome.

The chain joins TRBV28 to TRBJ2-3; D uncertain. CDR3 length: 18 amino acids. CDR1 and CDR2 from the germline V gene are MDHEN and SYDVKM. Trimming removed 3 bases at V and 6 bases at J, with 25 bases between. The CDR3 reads CASSFRVSVSLAPDTQYF. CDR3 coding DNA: TGTGCCAGCAGTTTTCGCGTGTCGGTTTCTCTCGCCCCGGATACGCAGTATTTT.

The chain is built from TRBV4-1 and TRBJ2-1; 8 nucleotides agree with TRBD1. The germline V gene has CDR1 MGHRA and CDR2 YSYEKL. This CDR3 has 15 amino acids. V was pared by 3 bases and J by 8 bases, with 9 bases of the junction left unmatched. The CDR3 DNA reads TGCGCCAGCAGCCAGCCGGGACAGGACGTCGATGAGCAGTTCTTC. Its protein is CASSQPGQDVDEQFF.

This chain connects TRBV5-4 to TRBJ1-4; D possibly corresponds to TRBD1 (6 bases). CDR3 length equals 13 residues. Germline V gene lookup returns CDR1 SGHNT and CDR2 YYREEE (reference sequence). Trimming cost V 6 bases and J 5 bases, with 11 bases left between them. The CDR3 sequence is CASKDSLNEKLFF. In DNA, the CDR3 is TGTGCCAGCAAGGACAGCCTAAATGAAAAACTGTTTTTT.

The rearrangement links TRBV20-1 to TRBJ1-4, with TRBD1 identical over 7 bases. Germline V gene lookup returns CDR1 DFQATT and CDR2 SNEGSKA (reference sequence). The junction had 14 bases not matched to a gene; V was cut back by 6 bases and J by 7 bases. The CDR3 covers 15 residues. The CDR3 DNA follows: TGCAGTGCCATAGTCACCGGGACAGTTAGTGAAAAACTGTTTTTT. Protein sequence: CSAIVTGTVSEKLFF.

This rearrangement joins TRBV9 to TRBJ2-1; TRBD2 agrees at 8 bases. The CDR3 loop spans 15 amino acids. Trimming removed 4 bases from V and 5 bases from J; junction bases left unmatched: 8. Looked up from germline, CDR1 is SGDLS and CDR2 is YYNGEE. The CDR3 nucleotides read TGTGCCAGCAGCCCCCGACTAGCGCGCAACAATGAGCAGTTCTTC. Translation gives CASSPRLARNNEQFF. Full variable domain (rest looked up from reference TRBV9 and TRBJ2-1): DSGVTQTPKHLITATGQRVTLRCSPRSGDLSVYWYQQSLDQGLQFLIQYYNGEERAKGNILERFSAQQFPDLHSELNLSSLELGDSALYFCASSPRLARNNEQFFGPGTRLTVL.

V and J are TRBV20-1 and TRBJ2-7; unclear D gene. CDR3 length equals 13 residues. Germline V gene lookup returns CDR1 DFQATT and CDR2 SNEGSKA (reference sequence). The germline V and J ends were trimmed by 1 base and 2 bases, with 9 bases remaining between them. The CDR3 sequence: CSARVFSTYEQYF. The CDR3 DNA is TGCAGTGCTAGAGTCTTCAGCACCTACGAGCAGTACTTC.

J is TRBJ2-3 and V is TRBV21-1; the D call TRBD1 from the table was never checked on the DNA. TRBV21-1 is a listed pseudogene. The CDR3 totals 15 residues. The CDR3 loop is CASNHRRQGSDTQYF. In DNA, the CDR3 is TGTGCCAGCAACCACAGGAGGCAGGGATCTGATACGCAGTATTTT.

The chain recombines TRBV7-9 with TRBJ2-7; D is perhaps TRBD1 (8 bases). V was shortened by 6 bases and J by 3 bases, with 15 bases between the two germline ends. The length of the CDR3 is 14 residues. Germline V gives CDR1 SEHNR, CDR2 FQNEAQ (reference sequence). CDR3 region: CASSQQGGDYEQYF. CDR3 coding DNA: TGTGCCAGCAGTCAACAGGGGGGGGACTACGAGCAGTACTTC. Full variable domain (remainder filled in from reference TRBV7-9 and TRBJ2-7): DTGVSQNPRHKITKRGQNVTFRCDPISEHNRLYWYRQTLGQGPEFLTYFQNEAQLEKSRLLSDRFSAERPKGSFSTLEIQRTEQGDSAMYLCASSQQGGDYEQYFGPGTRLTVT.

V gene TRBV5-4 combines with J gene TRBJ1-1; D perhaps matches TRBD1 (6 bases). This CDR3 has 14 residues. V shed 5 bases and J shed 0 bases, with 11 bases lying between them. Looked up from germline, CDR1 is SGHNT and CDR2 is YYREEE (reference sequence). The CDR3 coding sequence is TGTGCCAGCAGACCGGGACAAATGAACACTGAAGCTTTCTTT. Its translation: CASRPGQMNTEAFF.

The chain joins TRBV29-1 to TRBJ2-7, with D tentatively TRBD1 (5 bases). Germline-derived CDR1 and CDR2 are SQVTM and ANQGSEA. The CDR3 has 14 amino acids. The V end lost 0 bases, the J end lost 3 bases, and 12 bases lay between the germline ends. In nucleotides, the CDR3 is TGCAGCGTTGAAGATAGTCCAGGGCGCTACGAGCAGTACTTC. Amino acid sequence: CSVEDSPGRYEQYF.

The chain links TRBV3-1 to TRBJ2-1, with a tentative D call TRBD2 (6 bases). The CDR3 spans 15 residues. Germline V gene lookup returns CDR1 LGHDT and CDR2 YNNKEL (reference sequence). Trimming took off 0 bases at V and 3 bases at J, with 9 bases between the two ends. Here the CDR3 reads CASSQELANYNEQFF. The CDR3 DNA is TGTGCCAGCAGCCAAGAACTAGCCAACTACAATGAGCAGTTCTTC.

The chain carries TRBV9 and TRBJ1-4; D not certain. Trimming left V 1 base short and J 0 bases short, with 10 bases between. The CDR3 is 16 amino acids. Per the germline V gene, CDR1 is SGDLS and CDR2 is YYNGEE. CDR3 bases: TGTGCCAGCAGCGTAAGCCAGGACCCAACTAATGAAAAACTGTTTTTT. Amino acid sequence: CASSVSQDPTNEKLFF.

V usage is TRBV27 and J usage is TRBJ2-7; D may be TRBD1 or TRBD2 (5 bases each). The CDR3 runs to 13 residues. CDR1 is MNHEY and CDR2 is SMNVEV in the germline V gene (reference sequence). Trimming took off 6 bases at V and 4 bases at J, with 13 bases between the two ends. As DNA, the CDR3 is TGTGCCAGCAGCGACGGGACCGGATACGAGCAGTACTTC. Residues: CASSDGTGYEQYF.

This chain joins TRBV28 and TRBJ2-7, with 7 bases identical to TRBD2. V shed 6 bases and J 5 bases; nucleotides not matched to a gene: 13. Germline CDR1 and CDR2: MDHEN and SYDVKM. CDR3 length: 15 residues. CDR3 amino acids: CASRTTWGGLHEQYF. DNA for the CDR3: TGTGCCAGCAGGACCACCTGGGGGGGTCTGCACGAGCAGTACTTC.